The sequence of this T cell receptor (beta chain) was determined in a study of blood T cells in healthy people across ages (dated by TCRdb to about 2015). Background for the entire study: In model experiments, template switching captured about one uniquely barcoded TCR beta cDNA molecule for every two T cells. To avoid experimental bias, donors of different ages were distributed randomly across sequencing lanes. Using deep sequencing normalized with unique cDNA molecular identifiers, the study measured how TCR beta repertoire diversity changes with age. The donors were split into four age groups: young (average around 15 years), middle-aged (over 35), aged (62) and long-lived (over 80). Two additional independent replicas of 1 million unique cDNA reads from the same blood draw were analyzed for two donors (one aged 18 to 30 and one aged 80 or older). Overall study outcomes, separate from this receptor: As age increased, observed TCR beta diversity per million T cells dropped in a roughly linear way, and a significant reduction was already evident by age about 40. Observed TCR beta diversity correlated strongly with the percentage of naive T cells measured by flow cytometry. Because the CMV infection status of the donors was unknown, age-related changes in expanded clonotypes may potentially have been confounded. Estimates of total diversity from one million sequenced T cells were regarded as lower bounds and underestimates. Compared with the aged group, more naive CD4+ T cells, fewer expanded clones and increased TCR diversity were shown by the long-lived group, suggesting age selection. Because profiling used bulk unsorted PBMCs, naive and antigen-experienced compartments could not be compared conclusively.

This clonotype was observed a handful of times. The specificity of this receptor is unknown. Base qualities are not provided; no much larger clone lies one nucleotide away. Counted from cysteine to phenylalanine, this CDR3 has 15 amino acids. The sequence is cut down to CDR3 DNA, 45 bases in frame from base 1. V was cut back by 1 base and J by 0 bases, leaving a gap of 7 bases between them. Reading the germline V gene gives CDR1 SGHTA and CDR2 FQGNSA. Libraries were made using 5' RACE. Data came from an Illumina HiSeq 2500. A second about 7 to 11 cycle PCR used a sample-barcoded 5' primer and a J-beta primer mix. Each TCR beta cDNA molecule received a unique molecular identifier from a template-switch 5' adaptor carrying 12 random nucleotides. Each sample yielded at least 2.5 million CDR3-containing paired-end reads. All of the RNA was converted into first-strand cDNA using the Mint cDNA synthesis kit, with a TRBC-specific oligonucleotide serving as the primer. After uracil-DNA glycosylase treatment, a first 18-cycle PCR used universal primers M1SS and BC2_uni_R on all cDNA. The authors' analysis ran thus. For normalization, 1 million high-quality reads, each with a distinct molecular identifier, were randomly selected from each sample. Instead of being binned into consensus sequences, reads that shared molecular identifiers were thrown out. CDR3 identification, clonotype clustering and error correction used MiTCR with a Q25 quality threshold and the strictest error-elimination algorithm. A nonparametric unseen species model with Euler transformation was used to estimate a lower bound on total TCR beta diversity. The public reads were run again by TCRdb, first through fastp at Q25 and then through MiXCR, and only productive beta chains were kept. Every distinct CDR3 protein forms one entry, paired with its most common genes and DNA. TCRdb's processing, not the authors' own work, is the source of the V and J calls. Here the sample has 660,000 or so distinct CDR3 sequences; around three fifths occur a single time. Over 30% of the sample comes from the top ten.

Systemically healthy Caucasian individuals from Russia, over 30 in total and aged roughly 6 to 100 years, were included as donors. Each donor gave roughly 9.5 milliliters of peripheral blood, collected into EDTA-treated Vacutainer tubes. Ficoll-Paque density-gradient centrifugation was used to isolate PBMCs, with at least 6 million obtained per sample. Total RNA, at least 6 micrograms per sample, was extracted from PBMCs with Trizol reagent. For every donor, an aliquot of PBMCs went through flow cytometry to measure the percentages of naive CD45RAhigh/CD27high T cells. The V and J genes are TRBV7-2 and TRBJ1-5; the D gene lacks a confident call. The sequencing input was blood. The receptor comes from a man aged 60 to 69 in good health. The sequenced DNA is TGTGCCAGCAGCTTAGTCGGCAATAGCAATCAGCCCCAGCATTTT. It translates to CASSLVGNSNQPQHF.